This TCR beta chain was captured by sequencing in a study of cytotoxic CD8 clonotypes in ibrutinib-treated CLL. Sequenced by immunoSEQ multiplex PCR; TCRdb stores in-frame clones only, minus some. Among around 250,000 clones listed, about three quarters were seen once. The CDR3 extends over 16 amino acids. Germline CDR1 is PRHDT and CDR2 is FYEKMQ (reference sequence). V lost 4 bases and J 8 bases, leaving 20 bases between the germline ends. This clone has just a few counts. The receptor's source is a human donor with chronic lymphocytic leukemia. Sequencing used PBMCs, obtained after 24 months of ibrutinib treatment. The V and J genes are TRBV13 and TRBJ1-4; tentatively, D is TRBD1 (5 bases). The CDR3 sequence is CASSSTMGTLGEKLFF. The CDR3 DNA reads as TGTGCCAGCAGCTCGACGATGGGGACGTTAGGCGAAAAACTGTTTTTT.